The present TCR beta chain was sequenced within a study of Graves' ophthalmopathy and Graves' hyperthyroidism. RNA transcripts were the template, and TCR beta CDR3 regions were amplified from them. First-round RT-PCR with HTBI primers preceded a second-round multiplex PCR. TCRdb reprocessed the multiplex PCR reads via MiXCR and lists one record per CDR3 protein. Among about 24,000 distinct CDR3 sequences, around 50% were seen once, and the ten largest hold around 6.6%. Orbital computed tomography and thyroid ultrasound, along with TRAb, serum thyroxine and clinical symptoms, underpinned diagnosis. Germline V gene data show CDR1 as SEHNR and CDR2 as FQNEAQ (reference sequence). This CDR3 has 15 amino acids. Trimming shortened V by 5 bases and J by 7 bases, and 20 bases separated the two germline ends.

The chain employs TRBV7-9 and TRBJ1-2; no clear D. The sequenced sample was peripheral blood. This receptor was taken from an adult woman with stable Graves' hyperthyroidism. CDR3 protein: CASSPSGSLTGGYTF. CDR3 coding DNA: TGTGCCAGCAGCCCTTCGGGCAGCTTAACGGGTGGCTACACCTTC.